What follows are 25 T cell receptor beta chains derived from one specimen sequenced in a study of CD8 T cells in ankylosing spondylitis. MiXCR, run by TCRdb on the 5' RACE reads, gives a single entry per CDR3 protein. This repertoire shows a few hundred thousand distinct CDR3 sequences, around 20% found once; its top ten account for approximately 3.7%. Sequencing input: blood, either unsorted or a sorted T cell fraction (not recorded which). The receptors stem from a female donor with ankylosing spondylitis or in good health (not recorded which).

This clonotype occurred a few times. The chain couples TRBV20-1 to TRBJ2-1; D uncertain. CDR1 and CDR2 from the germline V gene are DFQATT and SNEGSKA (reference sequence). This CDR3 contains 13 residues. The CDR3 loop reads CSPRVEGWNEQFF. The DNA for the CDR3 is TGCAGCCCTAGGGTAGAAGGGTGGAATGAGCAGTTCTTC.

This clonotype was observed many times. The V gene is TRBV11-2, the J gene TRBJ2-1; D gene unclear. The V gene lost 5 bases and the J gene lost 8 bases, with 19 bases spanning the gap. The CDR3 is 15 amino acids. From germline, CDR1 is SGHAT and CDR2 FQNNGV. DNA of the CDR3: TGTGCCAGCAGCGTCCTGGGCCTCCGCCCGGATGAGCAGTTCTTC. Its translation: CASSVLGLRPDEQFF.

In its sample, this clonotype was seen many times. The chain links TRBV20-1 to TRBJ2-5, with D hard to call. Germline CDR1 and CDR2: DFQATT and SNEGSKA (reference sequence). The CDR3 is 12 amino acids. Deletions cut 4 bases from V and 5 bases from J, with 11 bases between. In DNA, the CDR3 is TGCAGTGCTACTGCCGCTCTGGAGACCCAGTACTTC. It yields the protein CSATAALETQYF.

The V gene is TRBV7-9, the J gene TRBJ2-1; D gene ambiguous. There are 15 residues in the CDR3. V lost 6 bases to trimming and J lost 6 bases, with 18 bases between them. The germline V gene has CDR1 SEHNR and CDR2 FQNEAQ (reference sequence). The CDR3, as DNA: TGTGCCAGCAGTCCAACGCGGACCGTCGGCAATGAGCAGTTCTTC. It is translated as CASSPTRTVGNEQFF.

The CDR3 protein is CASSYGGSSYNEQFF. The CDR3 DNA reads TGTGCCAGCAGCTATGGGGGAAGTTCCTACAATGAGCAGTTCTTC. This chain links TRBV7-9 with TRBJ2-1; the D gene could be TRBD1 or TRBD2 (5 bases each). The CDR3 runs 15 residues. Germline V gene sequence: CDR1 SEHNR, CDR2 FQNEAQ (reference sequence). Deletions cut 4 bases from V and 1 base from J, with 11 bases between.

This clonotype was counted at least ten times. This rearrangement joins TRBV10-3 to TRBJ1-1, with D hard to call. Germline V gene sequence: CDR1 ENHRY, CDR2 SYGVKD. Trimming pared 3 bases from V and 3 bases from J, leaving 8 bases between. The CDR3 is 13 residues long. In DNA, the CDR3 is TGTGCCATCAGTGAAGGTCGGGACACTGAAGCTTTCTTT. Translation gives CAISEGRDTEAFF.

This rearrangement joins TRBV20-1 to TRBJ2-1; no firm D call. CDR3 length: 16 amino acids. The V and J ends lost 0 bases and 0 bases respectively, with 12 bases between them. The V gene's germline CDR1 is DFQATT and CDR2 SNEGSKA (reference sequence). CDR3 residues: CSARDPWLSSYNEQFF. The CDR3 DNA reads TGCAGTGCTAGAGATCCATGGCTGAGCTCCTACAATGAGCAGTTCTTC.

The gene calls are TRBV14 and TRBJ1-2; no firm D call. With 5 bases removed from V and 2 bases from J, the gap between germline ends came to 9 bases. Germline assignment: CDR1 SGHDN and CDR2 FVKESK. The CDR3 loop spans 13 amino acids. For the CDR3, the DNA is TGTGCCAGCAGCTACGACATCAACTATGGCTACACCTTC. Its protein is CASSYDINYGYTF. Complete variable domain (other parts from reference TRBV14 and TRBJ1-2): EAGVTQFPSHSVIEKGQTVTLRCDPISGHDNLYWYRRVMGKEIKFLLHFVKESKQDESGMPNNRFLAERTGGTYSTLKVQPAELEDSGVYFCASSYDINYGYTFGSGTRLTVV.

The chain carries TRBV7-6 and TRBJ1-2; no reliable D call. The CDR3 is 14 residues long. V lost 5 bases and J 2 bases, leaving 12 bases between the germline ends. The germline CDR1 and CDR2 sequences are SGHVS and FNYEAQ. Here the CDR3 reads CASSNDLANYGYTF. The CDR3, as DNA: TGTGCCAGCAGCAACGATCTCGCGAACTATGGCTACACCTTC.

This chain uses TRBV20-1 with TRBJ2-5; 8 nucleotides align to TRBD2. Germline V gene lookup returns CDR1 DFQATT and CDR2 SNEGSKA (reference sequence). Trimming took 6 bases from V and 3 from J; bases not matched to a gene: 15. The CDR3 covers 16 residues. The CDR3 coding sequence is TGCAGTGCCACGACCCCCACTAGCGGAGCTGAAGAGACCCAGTACTTC. Translated, it gives CSATTPTSGAEETQYF.

The gene calls are TRBV20-1 and TRBJ2-1, with D possibly matching TRBD2 (6 bases). Germline values: CDR1 DFQATT, CDR2 SNEGSKA (reference sequence). V lost 0 bases and J 0 bases, leaving 12 bases between the germline ends. The CDR3 has 16 amino acids. The CDR3 sequence: CSAREASASSYNEQFF. CDR3 bases: TGCAGTGCTAGAGAGGCTAGCGCTAGCTCCTACAATGAGCAGTTCTTC.

This clonotype was counted a few times. The gene calls are TRBV20-1 and TRBJ2-5; 8 nucleotides align to TRBD1. Germline V gene data show CDR1 as DFQATT and CDR2 as SNEGSKA (reference sequence). The CDR3 is 14 residues long. V dropped 5 bases and J dropped 1; count of bases not matched to a gene: 6. The CDR3, as DNA: TGCAGTGCTTTCAGGACAGGGAGCCAAGAGACCCAGTACTTC. Translation: CSAFRTGSQETQYF.

This clonotype occurred a few times. J is TRBJ2-3 and V is TRBV4-2; 7 positions agree with TRBD1. This CDR3 comprises 16 residues. V dropped 5 bases and J dropped 5; count of bases not matched to a gene: 13. The germline V gene encodes CDR1 LGHNA and CDR2 YNFKEQ. The CDR3 loop reads CASSIRQGVGRDTQYF. In nucleotides, the CDR3 is TGTGCCAGCAGCATCCGACAGGGAGTCGGTCGAGATACGCAGTATTTT.

A few counts support this clonotype. The V and J genes are TRBV25-1 and TRBJ1-5; 7 bases align to TRBD1. The CDR3 runs 13 residues. Unmatched junction bases numbered 4, after V lost 6 bases and J lost 5 bases. Germline V lookup: CDR1 MGHDK, CDR2 SYGVNS. This chain's CDR3 is CASRGTEYQPQHF. The CDR3 DNA is TGTGCCAGCAGGGGGACAGAATATCAGCCCCAGCATTTT.

This clonotype was seen more than once but under ten times. This chain connects TRBV5-1 to TRBJ2-2, with 9 nucleotides matching TRBD2. The J segment lost 5 bases and the V segment lost 4 bases, leaving 6 bases of the junction unmatched. The germline gives CDR1 SGHRS, CDR2 YFSETQ. There are 15 residues in the CDR3. This CDR3 is CASSPAGGLTGELFF. The CDR3 DNA sequence: TGCGCCAGCAGCCCAGCGGGAGGTTTAACCGGGGAGCTGTTTTTT.

The chain has TRBV7-9 and TRBJ2-1, with 15 nucleotides matching TRBD2. The V segment lost 5 bases and the J segment 4 bases; nucleotides outside the gene matches: 6. The CDR3 has 17 residues. Per the germline V gene, CDR1 is SEHNR and CDR2 is FQNEAQ (reference sequence). The CDR3 sequence is CASSPGTSGRRYNEQFF. CDR3 nucleotides: TGTGCCAGCAGCCCTGGGACTAGCGGGAGGAGGTACAATGAGCAGTTCTTC.

This clonotype was counted at least ten times. This chain joins TRBV7-2 and TRBJ2-7; 7 bases are a match to TRBD2. The junction had 11 bases not matched to a gene; V was cut back by 5 bases and J by 4 bases. The CDR3 is made up of 15 amino acids. Germline V gene sequence: CDR1 SGHTA, CDR2 FQGNSA. The CDR3 DNA reads TGTGCCAGCAGCCCCGCCAGCGGGATAATTTACGAGCAGTACTTC. The encoded protein is CASSPASGIIYEQYF.

The CDR3 DNA reads TGCAGTGCTGCCCCGGGACTAGCGGGAGGGGTTTCCATAGATACGCAGTATTTT. This encodes CSAAPGLAGGVSIDTQYF. This chain uses TRBV20-1 with TRBJ2-3; TRBD2 matches 16 bases. The CDR3 extends over 18 amino acids. With V trimmed by 5 bases and J by 5 bases, 13 bases remained unmatched. The germline V gene has CDR1 DFQATT and CDR2 SNEGSKA (reference sequence).

As to this clonotype: Sequence at one end of the junction differs from germline and may be a read error. The V gene is TRBV28, the J gene TRBJ1-1, with D unresolved. The CDR3 runs to 14 residues. The germline gives CDR1 MDHEN, CDR2 SYDVKM. The CDR3 reads CASSTDLLTTGAFF. In DNA, the CDR3 is TGTGCCAGCAGTACAGACCTCCTGACTACTGGAGCTTTCTTT.

The chain employs TRBV29-1 and TRBJ2-3; maybe TRBD2 (5 bases). The CDR3 covers 13 residues. Trimming stripped 3 bases from V and 6 bases from J, with 13 bases between. Germline CDR1 and CDR2: SQVTM and ANQGSEA. The chain's CDR3 is CSVDVGDRDTQYF. CDR3 sequence (DNA): TGCAGCGTTGACGTCGGGGATCGGGATACGCAGTATTTT.

The chain is built from TRBV20-1 and TRBJ2-1; 13 bases match TRBD2. Trimming cost V 5 bases and J 4 bases; bases outside gene matches: 5. This CDR3 has 15 amino acids. Germline V gene data show CDR1 as DFQATT and CDR2 as SNEGSKA (reference sequence). CDR3 nucleotide sequence: TGCAGTGCTGTTCCGGGACTAGCGGGATACAATGAGCAGTTCTTC. Protein: CSAVPGLAGYNEQFF.

The chain recombines TRBV20-1 with TRBJ2-3; 12 bases align to TRBD2. CDR3 length: 14 residues. The V gene's germline CDR1 is DFQATT and CDR2 SNEGSKA (reference sequence). The ends lost 6 bases at V and 2 bases at J; junction bases unmatched: 3. The CDR3 DNA reads as TGCAGTGCCTCTAGCGGGAGGGCCACAGATACGCAGTATTTT. Residues: CSASSGRATDTQYF.

This clonotype occurred a few times. V usage is TRBV18 and J usage is TRBJ2-1; D uncertain. This CDR3 spans 15 amino acids. CDR1 is KGHSH, CDR2 LQKENI, per germline. Trimming took off 3 bases at V and 5 bases at J, with 14 bases between the two ends. CDR3 nucleotide sequence: TGTGCCAGCTCACCCGTCTTTACACCGAACAATGAGCAGTTCTTC. It is translated as CASSPVFTPNNEQFF.

V and J are TRBV7-6 and TRBJ1-1; D is perhaps TRBD1 (5 bases). V lost 3 bases and J 1 base, leaving 15 bases between the germline ends. The CDR3 totals 16 residues. The germline V gene encodes CDR1 SGHVS and CDR2 FNYEAQ. The CDR3 region has the DNA TGTGCCAGCAGCTTGGGGGTCCCTTGGGCGAACACTGAAGCTTTCTTT. Protein: CASSLGVPWANTEAFF.

This rearrangement joins TRBV9 to TRBJ2-1; tentatively, D is TRBD2 (6 bases). Germline values: CDR1 SGDLS, CDR2 YYNGEE. The CDR3 covers 13 residues. The V gene lost 0 bases and the J gene lost 8 bases, with 9 bases spanning the gap. The CDR3 is CASSVAGGYEQFF. CDR3 DNA: TGTGCCAGCAGCGTAGCTGGGGGGTATGAGCAGTTCTTC. The complete variable domain, with remaining parts taken from reference TRBV9 and TRBJ2-1, reads DSGVTQTPKHLITATGQRVTLRCSPRSGDLSVYWYQQSLDQGLQFLIQYYNGEERAKGNILERFSAQQFPDLHSELNLSSLELGDSALYFCASSVAGGYEQFFGPGTRLTVL.